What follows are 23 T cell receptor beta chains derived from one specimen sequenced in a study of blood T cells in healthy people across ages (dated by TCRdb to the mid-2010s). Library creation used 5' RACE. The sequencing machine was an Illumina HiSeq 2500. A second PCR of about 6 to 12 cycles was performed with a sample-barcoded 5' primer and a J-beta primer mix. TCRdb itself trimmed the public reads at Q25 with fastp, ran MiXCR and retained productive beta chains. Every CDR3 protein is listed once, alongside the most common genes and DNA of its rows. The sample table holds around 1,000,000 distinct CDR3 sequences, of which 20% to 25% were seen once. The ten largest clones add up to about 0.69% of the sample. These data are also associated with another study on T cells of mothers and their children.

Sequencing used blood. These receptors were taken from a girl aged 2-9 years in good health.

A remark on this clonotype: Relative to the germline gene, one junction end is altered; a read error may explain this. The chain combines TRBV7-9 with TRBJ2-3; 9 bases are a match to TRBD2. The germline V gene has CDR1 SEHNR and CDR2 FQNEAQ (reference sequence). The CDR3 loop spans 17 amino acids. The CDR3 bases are TGTGCCAGCAGCTCCACCCTACTAGCGGGTTTCACAGATGCGCAGTATTTT. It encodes CASSSTLLAGFTDAQYF.

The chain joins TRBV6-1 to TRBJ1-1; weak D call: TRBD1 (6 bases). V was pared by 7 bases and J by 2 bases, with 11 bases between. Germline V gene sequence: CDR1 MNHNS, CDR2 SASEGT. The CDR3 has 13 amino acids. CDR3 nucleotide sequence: TGTGCCAGCATAGTCGGGGGCAACACTGAAGCTTTCTTT. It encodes CASIVGGNTEAFF.

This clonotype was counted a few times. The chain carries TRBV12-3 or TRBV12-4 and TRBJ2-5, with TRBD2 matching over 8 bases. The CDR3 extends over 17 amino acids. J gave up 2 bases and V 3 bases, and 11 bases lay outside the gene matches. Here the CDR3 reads CASSFFSAAGAQETQYF. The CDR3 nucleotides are TGTGCCAGCAGTTTCTTCTCGGCAGCGGGGGCTCAAGAGACCCAGTACTTC.

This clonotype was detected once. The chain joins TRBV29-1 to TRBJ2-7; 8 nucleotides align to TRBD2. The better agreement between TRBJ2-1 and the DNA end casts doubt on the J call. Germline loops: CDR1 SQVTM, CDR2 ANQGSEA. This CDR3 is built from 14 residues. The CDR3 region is CSVGFSGSSNEQFF. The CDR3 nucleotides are TGCAGCGTTGGGTTCAGCGGGAGTAGCAATGAGCAGTTCTTC.

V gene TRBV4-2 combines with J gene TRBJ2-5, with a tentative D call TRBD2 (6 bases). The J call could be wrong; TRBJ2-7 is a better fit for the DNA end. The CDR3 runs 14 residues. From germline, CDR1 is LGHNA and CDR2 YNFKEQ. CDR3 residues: CASSQDRLVAEQYF. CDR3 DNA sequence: TGTGCCAGCAGCCAAGATCGACTAGTTGCCGAGCAGTACTTC.

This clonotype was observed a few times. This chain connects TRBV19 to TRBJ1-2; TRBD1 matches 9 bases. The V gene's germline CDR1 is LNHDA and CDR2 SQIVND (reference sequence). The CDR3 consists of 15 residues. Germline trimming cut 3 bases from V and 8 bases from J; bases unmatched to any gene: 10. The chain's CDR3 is CASSIWTGEWVGYTF. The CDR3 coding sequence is TGTGCCAGTAGTATTTGGACAGGGGAGTGGGTCGGCTACACCTTC.

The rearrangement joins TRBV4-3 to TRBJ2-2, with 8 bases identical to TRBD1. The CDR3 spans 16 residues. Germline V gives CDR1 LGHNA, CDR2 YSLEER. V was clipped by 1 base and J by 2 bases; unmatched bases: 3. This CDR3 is CASSQGDRRNTGELFF. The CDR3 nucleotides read TGCGCCAGCAGCCAAGGGGACAGGCGAAACACCGGGGAGCTGTTTTTT.

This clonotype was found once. CDR3 nucleotide sequence: TGTGCCAGCACCGACGCTCGGGGTGGCTACACCTTC. It yields the protein CASTDARGGYTF. This rearrangement joins TRBV28 to TRBJ1-2; D unresolved. Trimming took 7 bases from V and 7 from J, leaving 13 bases between them. Germline V gene lookup returns CDR1 MDHEN and CDR2 SYDVKM. CDR3 length: 12 residues.

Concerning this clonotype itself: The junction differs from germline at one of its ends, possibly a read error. CDR3 region: CASSLAGGWWVLYNEQFF. The CDR3 nucleotides read TGTGCCAGCAGCCTAGCGGGGGGATGGTGGGTTTTATACAATGAGCAGTTCTTC. The chain links TRBV7-2 to TRBJ2-1; 11 bases match TRBD2. Germline V gene sequence: CDR1 SGHTA, CDR2 FQGNSA. The CDR3 is 18 amino acids.

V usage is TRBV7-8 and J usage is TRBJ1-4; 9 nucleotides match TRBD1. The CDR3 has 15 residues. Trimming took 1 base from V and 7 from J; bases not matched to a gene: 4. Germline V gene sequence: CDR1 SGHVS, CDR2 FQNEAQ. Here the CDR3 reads CASSLGGGQGEKLFF. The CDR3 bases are TGTGCCAGCAGCTTAGGCGGGGGACAGGGTGAAAAACTGTTTTTT.

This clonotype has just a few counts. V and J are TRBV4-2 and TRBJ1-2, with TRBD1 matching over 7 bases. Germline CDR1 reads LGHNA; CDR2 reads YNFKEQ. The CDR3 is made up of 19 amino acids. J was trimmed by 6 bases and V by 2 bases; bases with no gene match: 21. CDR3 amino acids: CASSQKWPPEGGAVNGYTF. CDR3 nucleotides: TGTGCCAGCAGCCAAAAATGGCCGCCCGAAGGGGGCGCGGTAAATGGCTACACCTTC.

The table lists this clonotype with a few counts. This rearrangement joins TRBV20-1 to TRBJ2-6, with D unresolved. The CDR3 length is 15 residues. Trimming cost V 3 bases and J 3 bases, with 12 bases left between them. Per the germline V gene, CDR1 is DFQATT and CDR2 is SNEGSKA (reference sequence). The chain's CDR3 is CSASRSKLGANVLTF. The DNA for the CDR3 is TGCAGTGCTAGTCGTTCAAAACTTGGGGCCAACGTCCTGACTTTC.

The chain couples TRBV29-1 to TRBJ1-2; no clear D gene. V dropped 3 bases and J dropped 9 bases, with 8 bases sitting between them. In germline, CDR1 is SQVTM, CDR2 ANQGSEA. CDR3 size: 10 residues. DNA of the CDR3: TGCAGCGTTGAGAAGGACCGCTACACCTTC. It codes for CSVEKDRYTF.

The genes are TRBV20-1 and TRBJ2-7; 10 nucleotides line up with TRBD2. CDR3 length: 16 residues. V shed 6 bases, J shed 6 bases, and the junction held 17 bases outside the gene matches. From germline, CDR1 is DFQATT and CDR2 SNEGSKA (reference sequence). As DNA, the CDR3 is TGCAGTGCCGAGCCTTTCTTCCTAGCGGGAGTATCCGAGCAGTACTTC. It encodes CSAEPFFLAGVSEQYF.

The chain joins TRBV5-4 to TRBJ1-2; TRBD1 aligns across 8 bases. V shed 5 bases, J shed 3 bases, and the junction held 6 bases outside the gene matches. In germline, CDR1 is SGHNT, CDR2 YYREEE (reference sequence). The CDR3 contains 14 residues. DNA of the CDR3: TGTGCCAGCAGACGACCGGGACAGGACTATGGCTACACCTTC. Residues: CASRRPGQDYGYTF.

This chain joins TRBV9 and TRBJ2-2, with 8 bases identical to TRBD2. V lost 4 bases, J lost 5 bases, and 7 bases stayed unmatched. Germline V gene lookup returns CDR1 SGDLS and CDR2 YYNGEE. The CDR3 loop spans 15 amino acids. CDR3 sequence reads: CASSIREGVTGELFF. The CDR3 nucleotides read TGTGCCAGCAGCATCCGGGAGGGGGTAACCGGGGAGCTGTTTTTT.

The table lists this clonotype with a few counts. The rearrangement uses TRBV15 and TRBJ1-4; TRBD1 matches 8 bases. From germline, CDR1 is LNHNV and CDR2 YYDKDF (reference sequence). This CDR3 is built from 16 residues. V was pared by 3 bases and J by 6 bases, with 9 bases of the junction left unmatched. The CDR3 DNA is TGTGCCACCAGCAGTTCGTTCGGACAGGGAGATGAAAAACTGTTTTTT. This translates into CATSSSFGQGDEKLFF. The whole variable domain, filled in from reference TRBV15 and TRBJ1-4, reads DAMVIQNPRYQVTQFGKPVTLSCSQTLNHNVMYWYQQKSSQAPKLLFHYYDKDFNNEADTPDNFQSRRPNTSFCFLDIRSPGLGDTAMYLCATSSSFGQGDEKLFFGSGTQLSVL.

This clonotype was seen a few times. Here the CDR3 DNA reads TGCAGCATTGCTGCCGGGACAGGCCAAGAGACCCAGTACTTC. It codes for CSIAAGTGQETQYF. This rearrangement joins TRBV29-1 to TRBJ2-5, with 8 bases lining up with TRBD1. CDR1 and CDR2 (germline): SQVTM, ANQGSEA. The J segment lost 1 base and the V segment lost 8 bases, leaving 9 bases of the junction unmatched. This CDR3 is built from 14 residues.

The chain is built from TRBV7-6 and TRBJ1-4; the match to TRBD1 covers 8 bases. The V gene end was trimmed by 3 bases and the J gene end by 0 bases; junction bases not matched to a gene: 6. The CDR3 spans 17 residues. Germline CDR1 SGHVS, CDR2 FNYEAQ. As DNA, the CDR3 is TGTGCCAGCAGCTTGGGGGACAGGTGGGCAACTAATGAAAAACTGTTTTTT. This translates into CASSLGDRWATNEKLFF. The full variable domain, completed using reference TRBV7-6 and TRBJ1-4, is GAGVSQSPRYKVTKRGQDVALRCDPISGHVSLYWYRQALGQGPEFLTYFNYEAQQDKSGLPNDRFSAERPEGSISTLTIQRTEQRDSAMYRCASSLGDRWATNEKLFFGSGTQLSVL.

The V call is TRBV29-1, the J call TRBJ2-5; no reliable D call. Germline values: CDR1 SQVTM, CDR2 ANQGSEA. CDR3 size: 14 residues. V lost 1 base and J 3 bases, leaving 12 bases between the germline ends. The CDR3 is CSVEGLSTKETQYF. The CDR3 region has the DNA TGCAGCGTTGAAGGACTTAGTACCAAAGAGACCCAGTACTTC. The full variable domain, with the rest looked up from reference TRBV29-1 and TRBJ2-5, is SAVISQKPSRDICQRGTSLTIQCQVDSQVTMMFWYRQQPGQSLTLIATANQGSEATYESGFVIDKFPISRPNLTFSTLTVSNMSPEDSSIYLCSVEGLSTKETQYFGPGTRLLVL.

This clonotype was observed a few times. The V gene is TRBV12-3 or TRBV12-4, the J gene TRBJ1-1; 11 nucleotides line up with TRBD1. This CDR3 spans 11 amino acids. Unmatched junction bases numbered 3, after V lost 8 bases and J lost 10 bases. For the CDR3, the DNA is TGTGCCAGCTCGGGACAGGGGGGAGCTTTCTTT. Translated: CASSGQGGAFF.

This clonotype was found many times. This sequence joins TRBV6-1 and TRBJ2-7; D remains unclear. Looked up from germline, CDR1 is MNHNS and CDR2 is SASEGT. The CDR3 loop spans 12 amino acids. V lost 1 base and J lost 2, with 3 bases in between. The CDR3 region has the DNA TGTGCCAGCAGTGAAGGCGCCTACGAGCAGTACTTC. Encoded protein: CASSEGAYEQYF.

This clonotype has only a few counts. CDR3 in amino acids: CASSHVGQTDHFGYTF. The CDR3 DNA reads TGTGCCAGCAGCCACGTGGGACAGACCGATCACTTTGGCTACACCTTC. V and J are TRBV4-2 and TRBJ1-2, with TRBD1 matching 7 bases. There are 16 residues in the CDR3. CDR1 and CDR2 from the germline V gene are LGHNA and YNFKEQ. V dropped 3 bases and J dropped 7; count of bases not matched to a gene: 14.